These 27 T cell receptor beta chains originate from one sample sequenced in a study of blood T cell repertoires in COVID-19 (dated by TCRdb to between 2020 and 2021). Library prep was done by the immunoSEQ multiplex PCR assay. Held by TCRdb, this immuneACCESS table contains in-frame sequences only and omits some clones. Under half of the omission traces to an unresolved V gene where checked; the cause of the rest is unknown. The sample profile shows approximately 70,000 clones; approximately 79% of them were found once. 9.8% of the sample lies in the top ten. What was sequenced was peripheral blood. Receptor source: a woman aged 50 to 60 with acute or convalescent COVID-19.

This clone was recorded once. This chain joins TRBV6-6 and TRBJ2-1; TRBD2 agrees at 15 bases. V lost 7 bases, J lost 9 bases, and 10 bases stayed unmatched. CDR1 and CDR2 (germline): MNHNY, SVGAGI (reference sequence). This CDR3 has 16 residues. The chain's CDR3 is CASTIPGTSGRSEQFF. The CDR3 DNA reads TGTGCCAGCACTATCCCCGGGACTAGCGGGAGGAGTGAGCAGTTCTTC.

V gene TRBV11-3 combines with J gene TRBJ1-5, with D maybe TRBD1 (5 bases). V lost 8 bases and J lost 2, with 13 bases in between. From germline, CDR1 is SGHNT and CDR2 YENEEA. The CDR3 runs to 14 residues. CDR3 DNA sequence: TGTGCCAGCGGTTTCCCAGGGCGCAATCAGCCCCAGCATTTT. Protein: CASGFPGRNQPQHF. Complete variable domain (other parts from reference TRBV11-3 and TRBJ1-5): EAGVVQSPRYKIIEKKQPVAFWCNPISGHNTLYWYLQNLGQGPELLIRYENEEAVDDSQLPKDRFSAERLKGVDSTLKIQPAELGDSAVYLCASGFPGRNQPQHFGDGTRLSIL.

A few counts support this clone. CDR3 in DNA: TGTGCCAGCAGCTTAGAGACAGGGCGGTTGACTGAAGCTTTCTTT. Its translation is CASSLETGRLTEAFF. V gene TRBV7-9 combines with J gene TRBJ1-1; 7 bases are shared with TRBD1. Trimming took 1 base from V and 5 from J; bases not matched to a gene: 7. The CDR3 is 15 amino acids. In germline, CDR1 is SEHNR, CDR2 FQNEAQ (reference sequence).

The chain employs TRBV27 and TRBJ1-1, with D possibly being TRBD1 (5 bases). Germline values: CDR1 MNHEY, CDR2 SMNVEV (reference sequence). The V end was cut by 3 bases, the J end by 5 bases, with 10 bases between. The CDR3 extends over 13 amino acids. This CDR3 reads CASSFAGVTEAFF. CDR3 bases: TGTGCCAGCAGTTTCGCGGGGGTGACTGAAGCTTTCTTT.

The chain's CDR3 is CASSPRGGEQYF. In DNA, the CDR3 is TGTGCCAGCTCACCTCGGGGAGGTGAGCAGTACTTC. This chain links TRBV18 with TRBJ2-7; D perhaps matches TRBD2 (6 bases). Between the trimmed V and J ends, which lost 3 bases and 7 bases, there was a span of 10 bases. The germline gives CDR1 KGHSH, CDR2 LQKENI. The CDR3 runs to 12 residues.

CDR3: CASSFQGHEQYF. For the CDR3, the DNA is TGTGCCAGCAGTTTCCAGGGTCACGAGCAGTACTTC. This rearrangement joins TRBV27 to TRBJ2-7, with TRBD1 as a possible D gene (5 bases). This CDR3 is 12 amino acids long. Trimming stripped 3 bases from V and 5 bases from J, with 8 bases between. CDR1 and CDR2 from the germline V gene are MNHEY and SMNVEV (reference sequence).

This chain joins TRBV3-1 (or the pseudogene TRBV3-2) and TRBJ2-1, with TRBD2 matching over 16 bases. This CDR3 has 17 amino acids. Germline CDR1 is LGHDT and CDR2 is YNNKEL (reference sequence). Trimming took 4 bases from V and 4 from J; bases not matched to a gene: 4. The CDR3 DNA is TGTGCCAGCAGCCGGGGACTAGCGGGGGGGCCTTACAATGAGCAGTTCTTC. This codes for CASSRGLAGGPYNEQFF.

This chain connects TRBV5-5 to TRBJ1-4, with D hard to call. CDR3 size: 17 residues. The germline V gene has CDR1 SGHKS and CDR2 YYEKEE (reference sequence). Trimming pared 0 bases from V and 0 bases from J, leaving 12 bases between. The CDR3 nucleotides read TGTGCCAGCAGCTTGGGTGGCAGCGCGGCAACTAATGAAAAACTGTTTTTT. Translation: CASSLGGSAATNEKLFF.

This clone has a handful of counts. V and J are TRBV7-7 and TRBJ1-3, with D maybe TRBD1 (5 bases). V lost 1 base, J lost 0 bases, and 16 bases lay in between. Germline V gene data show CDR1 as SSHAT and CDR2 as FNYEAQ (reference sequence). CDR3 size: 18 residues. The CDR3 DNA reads TGTGCCAGCAGCTTAGTGGTGGTTTACAGGACCTCTGGAAACACCATATATTTT. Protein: CASSLVVVYRTSGNTIYF. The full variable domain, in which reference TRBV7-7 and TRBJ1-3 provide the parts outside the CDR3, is GAGVSQSPRYKVTKRGQDVTLRCDPISSHATLYWYQQALGQGPEFLTYFNYEAQPDKSGLPSDRFSAERPEGSISTLTIQRTEQRDSAMYRCASSLVVVYRTSGNTIYFGEGSWLTVV.

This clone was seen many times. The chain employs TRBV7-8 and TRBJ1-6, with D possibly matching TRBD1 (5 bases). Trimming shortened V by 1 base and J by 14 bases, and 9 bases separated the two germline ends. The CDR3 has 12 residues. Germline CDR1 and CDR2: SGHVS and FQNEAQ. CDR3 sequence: CASSLVSGTLHF. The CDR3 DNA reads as TGTGCCAGCAGCTTAGTGTCAGGGACCCTCCACTTT.

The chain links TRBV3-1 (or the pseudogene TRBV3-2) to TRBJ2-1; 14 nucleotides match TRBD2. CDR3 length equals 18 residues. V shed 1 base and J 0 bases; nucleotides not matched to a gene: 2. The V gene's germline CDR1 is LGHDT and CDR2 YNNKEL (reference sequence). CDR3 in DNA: TGTGCCAGCAGCCAAGGACTAGCGGGGGGGATCTCCTACAATGAGCAGTTCTTC. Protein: CASSQGLAGGISYNEQFF.

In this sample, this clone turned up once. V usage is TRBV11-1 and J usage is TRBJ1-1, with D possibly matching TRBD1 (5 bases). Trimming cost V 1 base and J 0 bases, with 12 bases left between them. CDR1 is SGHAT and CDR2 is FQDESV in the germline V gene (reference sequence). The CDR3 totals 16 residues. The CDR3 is CASSLGDRGMNTEAFF. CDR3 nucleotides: TGTGCCAGCAGCTTAGGTGACAGAGGAATGAACACTGAAGCTTTCTTT.

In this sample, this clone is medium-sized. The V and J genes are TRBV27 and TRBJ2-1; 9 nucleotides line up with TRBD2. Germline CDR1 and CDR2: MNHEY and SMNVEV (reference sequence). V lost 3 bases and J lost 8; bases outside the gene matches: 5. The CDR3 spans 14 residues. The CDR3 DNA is TGTGCCAGCAGTTTGAAGGGACTAGCCCATGAGCAGTTCTTC. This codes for CASSLKGLAHEQFF.

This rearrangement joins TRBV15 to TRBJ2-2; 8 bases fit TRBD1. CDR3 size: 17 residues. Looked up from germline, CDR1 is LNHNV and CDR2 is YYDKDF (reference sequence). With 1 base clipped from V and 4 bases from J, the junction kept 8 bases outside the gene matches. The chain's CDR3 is CATSRGLPGGSTGELFF. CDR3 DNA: TGTGCCACCAGCAGAGGGCTACCAGGGGGCAGCACCGGGGAGCTGTTTTTT.

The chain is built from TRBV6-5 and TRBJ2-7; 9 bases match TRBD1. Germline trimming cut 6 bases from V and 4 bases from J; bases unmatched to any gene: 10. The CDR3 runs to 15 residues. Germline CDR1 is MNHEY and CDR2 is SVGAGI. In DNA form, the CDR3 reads TGTGCCAGCAGCAGATCCGGGACAGGGACTTACGAGCAGTACTTC. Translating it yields CASSRSGTGTYEQYF.

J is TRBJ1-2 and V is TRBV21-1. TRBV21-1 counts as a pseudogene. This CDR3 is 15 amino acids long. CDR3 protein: CASSKVCVSSYGYTF. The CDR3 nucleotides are TGTGCCAGCAGCAAAGTTTGTGTCTCTTCCTATGGCTACACCTTC.

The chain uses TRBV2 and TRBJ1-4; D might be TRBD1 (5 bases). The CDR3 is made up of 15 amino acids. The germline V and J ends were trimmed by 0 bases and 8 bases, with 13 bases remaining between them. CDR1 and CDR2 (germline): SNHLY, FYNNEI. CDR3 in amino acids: CASSEAGGFNEKLFF. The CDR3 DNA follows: TGTGCCAGCAGTGAAGCCGGGGGGTTCAACGAAAAACTGTTTTTT.

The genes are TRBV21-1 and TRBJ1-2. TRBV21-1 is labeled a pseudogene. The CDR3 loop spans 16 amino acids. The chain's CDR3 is CASSKFSGGRVYGYTF. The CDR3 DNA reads TGTGCCAGCAGCAAATTCTCCGGGGGGCGCGTCTATGGCTACACCTTC.

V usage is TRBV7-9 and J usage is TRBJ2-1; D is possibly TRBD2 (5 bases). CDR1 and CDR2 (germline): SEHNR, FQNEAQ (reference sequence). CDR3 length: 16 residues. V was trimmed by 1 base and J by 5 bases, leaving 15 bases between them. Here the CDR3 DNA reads TGTGCCAGCAGCTTAGGACCCTTAACCGGGAACAATGAGCAGTTCTTC. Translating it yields CASSLGPLTGNNEQFF.

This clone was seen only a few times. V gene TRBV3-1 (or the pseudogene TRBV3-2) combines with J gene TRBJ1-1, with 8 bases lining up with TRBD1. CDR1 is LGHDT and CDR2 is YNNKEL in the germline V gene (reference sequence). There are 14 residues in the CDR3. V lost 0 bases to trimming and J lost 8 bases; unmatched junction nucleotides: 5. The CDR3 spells CASSQESGGKEAFF. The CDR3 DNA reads TGTGCCAGCAGCCAAGAATCAGGGGGCAAGGAAGCTTTCTTT.

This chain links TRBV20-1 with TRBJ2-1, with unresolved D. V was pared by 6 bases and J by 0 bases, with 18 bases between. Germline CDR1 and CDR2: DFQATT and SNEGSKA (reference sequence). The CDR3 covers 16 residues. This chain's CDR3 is CSASTEASSSYNEQFF. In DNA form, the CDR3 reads TGCAGTGCCAGTACTGAGGCTTCAAGCTCCTACAATGAGCAGTTCTTC.

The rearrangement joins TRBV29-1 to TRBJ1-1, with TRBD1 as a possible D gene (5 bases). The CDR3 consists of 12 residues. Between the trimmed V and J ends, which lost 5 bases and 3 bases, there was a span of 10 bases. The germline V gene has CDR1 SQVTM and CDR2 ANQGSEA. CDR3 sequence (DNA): TGCAGCGTTTGTGACAGCCACACTGAAGCTTTCTTT. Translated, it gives CSVCDSHTEAFF.

The CDR3 sequence: CASSRERGNEQYF. The DNA of the CDR3 is TGTGCCAGCAGCCGCGAAAGGGGAAACGAGCAGTACTTC. V is TRBV13 and J is TRBJ2-7; D possibly corresponds to TRBD1 (5 bases). The CDR3 totals 13 residues. Germline V CDR1 and CDR2: PRHDT, FYEKMQ (reference sequence). Trimming stripped 5 bases from V and 5 bases from J, with 13 bases between.

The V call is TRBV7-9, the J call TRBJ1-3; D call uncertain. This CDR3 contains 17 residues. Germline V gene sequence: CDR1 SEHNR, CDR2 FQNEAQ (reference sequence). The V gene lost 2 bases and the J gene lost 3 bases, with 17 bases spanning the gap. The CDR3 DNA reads TGTGCCAGCAGCTTATTAGAGGTTGACCCGGGTGGAAACACCATATATTTT. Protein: CASSLLEVDPGGNTIYF.

The CDR3 bases are TGTGCCAGCAGCTCCTCGGTCGGGGGGCAGGGATGGTCTGAAAAACTGTTTTTT. It yields the protein CASSSSVGGQGWSEKLFF. This chain connects TRBV7-9 to TRBJ1-4; a possible D gene is TRBD1 (6 bases). Germline V gives CDR1 SEHNR, CDR2 FQNEAQ (reference sequence). The CDR3 spans 18 residues. V was pared by 4 bases and J by 7 bases, with 25 bases between. Combining the CDR3 with reference TRBV7-9 and TRBJ1-4 gives the whole variable domain DTGVSQNPRHKITKRGQNVTFRCDPISEHNRLYWYRQTLGQGPEFLTYFQNEAQLEKSRLLSDRFSAERPKGSFSTLEIQRTEQGDSAMYLCASSSSVGGQGWSEKLFFGSGTQLSVL.

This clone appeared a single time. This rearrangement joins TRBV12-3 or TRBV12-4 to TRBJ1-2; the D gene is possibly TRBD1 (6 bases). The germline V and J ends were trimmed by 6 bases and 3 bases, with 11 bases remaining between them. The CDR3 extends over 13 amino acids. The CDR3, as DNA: TGTGCCAGCAGCCGACAGGTCCACTATGGCTACACCTTC. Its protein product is CASSRQVHYGYTF.

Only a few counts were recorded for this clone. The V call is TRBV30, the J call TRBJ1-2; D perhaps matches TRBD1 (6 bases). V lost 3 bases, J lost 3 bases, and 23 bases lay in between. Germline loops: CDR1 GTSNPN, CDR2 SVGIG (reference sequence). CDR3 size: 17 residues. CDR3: CAWRLSRQGFPYYGYTF. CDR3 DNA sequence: TGTGCCTGGAGATTATCGCGGCAGGGGTTTCCGTACTATGGCTACACCTTC.